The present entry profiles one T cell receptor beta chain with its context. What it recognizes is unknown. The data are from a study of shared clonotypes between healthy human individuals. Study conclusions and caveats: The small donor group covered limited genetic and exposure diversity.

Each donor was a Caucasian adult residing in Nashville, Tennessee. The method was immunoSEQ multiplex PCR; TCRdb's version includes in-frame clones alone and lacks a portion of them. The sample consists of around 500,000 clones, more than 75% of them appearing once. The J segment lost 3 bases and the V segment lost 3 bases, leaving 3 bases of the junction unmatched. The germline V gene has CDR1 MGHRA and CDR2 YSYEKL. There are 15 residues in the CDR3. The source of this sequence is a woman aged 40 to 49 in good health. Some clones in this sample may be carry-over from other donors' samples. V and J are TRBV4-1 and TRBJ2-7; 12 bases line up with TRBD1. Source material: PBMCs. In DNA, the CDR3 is TGCGCCAGCAGCCAGGGACAGGGGGCCCTCTACGAGCAGTACTTC. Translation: CASSQGQGALYEQYF.